These 16 T cell receptor beta chains were all obtained from the same sample, sequenced in a study of early T cells in non-severe SARS-CoV-2 infection. TCRdb re-called the 5' RACE reads with MiXCR, one entry per CDR3 protein. This table holds some 55,000 distinct CDR3 sequences, about 12% found once. Sequencing was done on a sample of whole blood. These receptor sequences come from an adult who was a healthcare worker with PCR-confirmed SARS-CoV-2 infection or an uninfected control (not recorded which).

This clonotype was recorded at least ten times. The V gene is TRBV6-5, the J gene TRBJ1-1; no definite D call. CDR3 length: 15 residues. In germline, CDR1 is MNHEY, CDR2 SVGAGI. The V gene lost 2 bases and the J gene lost 5 bases, with 15 bases spanning the gap. The CDR3: CASSYTLGIGTEAFF. CDR3 in DNA: TGTGCCAGCAGTTACACCTTGGGGATCGGGACTGAAGCTTTCTTT.

This clonotype occurred many times. The chain joins TRBV12-5 to TRBJ2-3; maybe TRBD2 (6 bases). CDR3 length equals 20 residues. With 0 bases removed from V and 1 base from J, the gap between germline ends came to 23 bases. CDR1 is LGHNT, CDR2 FRNRAP, per germline. The chain's CDR3 is CASGLVSSRGLKGGTDTQYF. As DNA, the CDR3 is TGTGCTAGTGGTTTGGTATCCAGCCGGGGGTTGAAGGGTGGCACAGATACGCAGTATTTT.

This clonotype showed up just a few times. The V gene is TRBV18, the J gene TRBJ1-5, with D unclear. The CDR3 consists of 14 residues. The germline V and J ends were trimmed by 3 bases and 7 bases, with 13 bases remaining between them. In germline, CDR1 is KGHSH, CDR2 LQKENI. The CDR3 sequence: CASSPLDVGQPQHF. As DNA, the CDR3 is TGTGCCAGCTCACCCCTGGATGTCGGGCAGCCCCAGCATTTT. Variable domain in full (rest from reference TRBV18 and TRBJ1-5): NAGVMQNPRHLVRRRGQEARLRCSPMKGHSHVYWYRQLPEEGLKFMVYLQKENIIDESGMPKERFSAEFPKEGPSILRIQQVVRGDSAAYFCASSPLDVGQPQHFGDGTRLSIL.

The CDR3 protein is CASSRPAGLVWGSTDTQYF. The CDR3, as DNA: TGTGCCAGCAGCCGTCCGGCGGGATTGGTATGGGGGTCCACAGATACGCAGTATTTT. This chain links TRBV7-9 with TRBJ2-3; possibly TRBD2 for D (6 bases). This CDR3 region has 19 residues. Trimming left V 5 bases short and J 2 bases short, with 26 bases between. From germline, CDR1 is SEHNR and CDR2 FQNEAQ (reference sequence).

There are many counts of this clonotype. The chain couples TRBV6-5 to TRBJ2-7; TRBD2 matches at 9 bases. Germline lookup yields CDR1 MNHEY and CDR2 SVGAGI. There are 17 residues in the CDR3. V lost 0 bases and J lost 7; bases outside the gene matches: 13. CDR3 protein: CASSYSRRGRAGLEQYF. The CDR3 nucleotides read TGTGCCAGCAGTTACTCTAGGCGCGGGAGGGCCGGTCTGGAGCAGTACTTC.

The J gene is TRBJ2-1, the V gene TRBV6-8; D is uncertain. V was cut by 6 bases and J by 12 bases, with 27 bases left in between. Looked up from germline, CDR1 is MNHGY and CDR2 is SAAAGT. The CDR3 is 16 amino acids. This CDR3 is CASSPRDGKHHWGQFF. CDR3 in DNA: TGTGCCAGCAGCCCCAGAGACGGCAAACACCATTGGGGGCAGTTCTTC.

In this sample, this clonotype turned up many times. This rearrangement joins TRBV6-5 to TRBJ2-1, with TRBD1 identical over 12 bases. V was pared by 2 bases and J by 8 bases, with 13 bases of the junction left unmatched. CDR1 and CDR2 (germline): MNHEY, SVGAGI. There are 18 residues in the CDR3. The CDR3 bases are TGTGCCAGCAGTTACGCGCGGTCCGGGACAGGGGGCTTCTATGAGCAGTTCTTC. Its translation: CASSYARSGTGGFYEQFF.

This clonotype was seen at least ten times. The CDR3 region is CASRFGHGQETQYF. In DNA, the CDR3 is TGCGCCAGCAGATTTGGACACGGACAAGAGACCCAGTACTTC. This rearrangement joins TRBV5-1 to TRBJ2-5; D may be TRBD1 (5 bases). This CDR3 has 14 amino acids. V was pared by 5 bases and J by 2 bases, with 13 bases between. In germline, CDR1 is SGHRS, CDR2 YFSETQ.

The chain is built from TRBV10-3 and TRBJ1-2, with D hard to call. Per the germline V gene, CDR1 is ENHRY and CDR2 is SYGVKD. V lost 4 bases, J lost 8 bases, and 8 bases lay in between. This CDR3 spans 11 amino acids. Written as DNA, the CDR3 is TGTGCCATCAGTGGCCCGTCGGGCTACACCTTC. Translating gives CAISGPSGYTF.

Ten or more counts support this clonotype. The J gene is TRBJ2-2, the V gene TRBV5-1; D uncertain. Germline assignment: CDR1 SGHRS and CDR2 YFSETQ. Trimming stripped 1 base from V and 1 base from J, with 5 bases between. The CDR3 has 14 residues. DNA of the CDR3: TGCGCCAGCAGCTTGACTCAGAACACCGGGGAGCTGTTTTTT. It encodes CASSLTQNTGELFF.

V and J are TRBV12-3 or TRBV12-4 and TRBJ2-7, with TRBD1 matching over 7 bases. Losses at the gene ends were 3 bases for V and 0 bases for J; bases not matched to a gene: 8. The CDR3 sequence is 16 residues long. The CDR3: CASSFATGAPSYEQYF. Here the CDR3 DNA reads TGTGCCAGCAGTTTCGCCACAGGGGCTCCCTCCTACGAGCAGTACTTC.

This chain connects TRBV11-2 to TRBJ2-6, with a possible D match to TRBD1 (6 bases). The CDR3 runs 19 residues. V was shortened by 5 bases and J by 0 bases, with 20 bases between the two germline ends. Germline-derived CDR1 and CDR2 are SGHAT and FQNNGV. CDR3 nucleotide sequence: TGTGCCAGCAGCCATACGTCCCAGGGGACCCTCTCTGGGGCCAACGTCCTGACTTTC. Translation gives CASSHTSQGTLSGANVLTF.

The J gene is TRBJ1-6, the V gene TRBV9; D remains ambiguous. With 4 bases removed from V and 9 bases from J, the gap between germline ends came to 14 bases. Germline-derived CDR1 and CDR2 are SGDLS and YYNGEE. The CDR3 is 14 residues long. CDR3 residues: CASSQPGGTSPLHF. The CDR3 DNA sequence: TGTGCCAGCAGCCAGCCAGGTGGCACTTCACCCCTCCACTTT.

This clonotype was picked up many times. The V gene is TRBV11-2, the J gene TRBJ1-6, with a weak D call TRBD1 (6 bases). Trimming took 5 bases from V and 2 from J, leaving 13 bases between them. Germline CDR1 reads SGHAT; CDR2 reads FQNNGV. This CDR3 contains 16 residues. For the CDR3, the DNA is TGTGCCAGCAGCCCAGCGGCAGGGGCCTATAATTCACCCCTCCACTTT. Its translation is CASSPAAGAYNSPLHF.

The chain combines TRBV19 with TRBJ2-5, with D tentatively TRBD1 or TRBD2 (5 bases each). The V end lost 4 bases, the J end lost 10 bases, and 19 bases lay between the germline ends. CDR1 and CDR2 (germline): LNHDA, SQIVND (reference sequence). The CDR3 length is 14 residues. The CDR3 loop reads CASSTGGALGDQYF. In DNA, the CDR3 is TGTGCCAGTAGTACCGGTGGGGCCCTCGGGGACCAGTACTTC.

This clonotype has only a few counts. The CDR3 region is CASSAQGSGYEQYF. CDR3 bases: TGTGCCAGCAGTGCCCAGGGGTCCGGGTACGAGCAGTACTTC. The chain carries TRBV2 and TRBJ2-7, with D perhaps TRBD1 (6 bases). This CDR3 contains 14 residues. Trimming took 4 bases from V and 4 from J, leaving 14 bases between them. CDR1 is SNHLY and CDR2 is FYNNEI in the germline V gene. The full variable domain, completed using reference TRBV2 and TRBJ2-7, is EPEVTQTPSHQVTQMGQEVILRCVPISNHLYFYWYRQILGQKVEFLVSFYNNEISEKSEIFDDQFSVERPDGSNFTLKIRSTKLEDSAMYFCASSAQGSGYEQYFGPGTRLTVT.